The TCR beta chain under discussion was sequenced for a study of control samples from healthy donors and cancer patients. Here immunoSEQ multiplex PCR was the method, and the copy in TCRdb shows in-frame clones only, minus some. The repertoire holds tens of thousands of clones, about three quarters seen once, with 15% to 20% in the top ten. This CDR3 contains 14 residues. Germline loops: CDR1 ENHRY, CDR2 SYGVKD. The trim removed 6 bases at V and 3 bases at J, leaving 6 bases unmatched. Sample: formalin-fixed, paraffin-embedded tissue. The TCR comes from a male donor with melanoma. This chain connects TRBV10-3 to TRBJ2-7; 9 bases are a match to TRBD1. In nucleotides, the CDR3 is TGTGCCATCAGACGACAGGGGGAGGGCTACGAGCAGTACTTC. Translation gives CAIRRQGEGYEQYF.